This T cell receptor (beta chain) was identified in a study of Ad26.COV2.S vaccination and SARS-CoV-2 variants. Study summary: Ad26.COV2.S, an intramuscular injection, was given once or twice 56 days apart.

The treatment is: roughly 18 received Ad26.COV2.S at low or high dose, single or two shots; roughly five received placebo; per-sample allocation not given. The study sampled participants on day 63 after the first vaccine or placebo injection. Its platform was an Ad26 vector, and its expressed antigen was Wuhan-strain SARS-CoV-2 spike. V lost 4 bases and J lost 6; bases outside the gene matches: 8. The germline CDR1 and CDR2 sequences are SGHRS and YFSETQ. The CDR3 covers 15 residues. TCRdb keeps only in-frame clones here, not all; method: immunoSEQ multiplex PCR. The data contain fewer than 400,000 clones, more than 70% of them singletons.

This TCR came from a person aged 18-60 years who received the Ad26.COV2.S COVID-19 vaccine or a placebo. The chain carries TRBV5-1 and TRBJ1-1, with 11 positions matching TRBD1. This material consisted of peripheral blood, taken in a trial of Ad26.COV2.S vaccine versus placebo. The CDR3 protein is CASSTGQGAGAEAFF. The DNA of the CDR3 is TGCGCCAGCAGCACCGGACAGGGGGCAGGGGCTGAAGCTTTCTTT.